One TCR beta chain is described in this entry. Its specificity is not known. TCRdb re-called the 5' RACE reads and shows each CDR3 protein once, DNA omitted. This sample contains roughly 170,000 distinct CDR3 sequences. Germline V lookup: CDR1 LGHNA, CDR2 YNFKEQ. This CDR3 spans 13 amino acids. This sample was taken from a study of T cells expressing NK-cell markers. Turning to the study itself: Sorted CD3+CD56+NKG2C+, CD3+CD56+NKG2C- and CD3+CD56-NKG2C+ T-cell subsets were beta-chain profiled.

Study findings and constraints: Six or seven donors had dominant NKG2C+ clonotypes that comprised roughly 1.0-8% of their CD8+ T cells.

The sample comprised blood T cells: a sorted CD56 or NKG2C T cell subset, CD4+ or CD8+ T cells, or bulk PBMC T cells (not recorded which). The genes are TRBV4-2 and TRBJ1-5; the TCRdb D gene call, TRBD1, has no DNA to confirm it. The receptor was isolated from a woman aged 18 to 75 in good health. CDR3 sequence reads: CASSQGQSQPQHF.